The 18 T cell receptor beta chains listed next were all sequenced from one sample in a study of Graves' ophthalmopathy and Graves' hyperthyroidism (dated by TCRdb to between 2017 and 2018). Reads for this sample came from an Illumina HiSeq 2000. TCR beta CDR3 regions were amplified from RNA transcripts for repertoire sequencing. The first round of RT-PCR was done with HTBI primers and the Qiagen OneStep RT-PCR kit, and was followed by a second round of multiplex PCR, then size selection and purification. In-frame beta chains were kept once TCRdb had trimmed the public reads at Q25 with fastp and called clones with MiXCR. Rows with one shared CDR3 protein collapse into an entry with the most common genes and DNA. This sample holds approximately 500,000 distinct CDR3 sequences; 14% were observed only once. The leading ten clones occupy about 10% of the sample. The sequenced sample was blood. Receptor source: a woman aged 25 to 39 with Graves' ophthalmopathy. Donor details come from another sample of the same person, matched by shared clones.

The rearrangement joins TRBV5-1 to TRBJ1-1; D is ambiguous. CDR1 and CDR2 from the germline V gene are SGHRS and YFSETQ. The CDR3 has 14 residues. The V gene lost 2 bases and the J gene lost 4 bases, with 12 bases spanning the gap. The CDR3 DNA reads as TGCGCCAGCAGCTTACAGATAATGAGCACTGAAGCTTTCTTT. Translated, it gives CASSLQIMSTEAFF.

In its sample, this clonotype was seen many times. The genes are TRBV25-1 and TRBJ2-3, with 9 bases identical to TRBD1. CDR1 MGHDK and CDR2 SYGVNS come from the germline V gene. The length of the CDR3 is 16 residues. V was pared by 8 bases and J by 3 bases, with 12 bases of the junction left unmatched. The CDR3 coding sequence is TGTGCCAGCCCTAATACCAGGGACAGGGTAACAGATACGCAGTATTTT. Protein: CASPNTRDRVTDTQYF.

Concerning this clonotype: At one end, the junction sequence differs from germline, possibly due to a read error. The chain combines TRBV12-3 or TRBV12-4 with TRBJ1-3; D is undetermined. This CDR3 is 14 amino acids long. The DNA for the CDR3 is TGTGCCAGCAGTCGGACTTTCTCTGGAAACACCATATGTTTT. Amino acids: CASSRTFSGNTICF.

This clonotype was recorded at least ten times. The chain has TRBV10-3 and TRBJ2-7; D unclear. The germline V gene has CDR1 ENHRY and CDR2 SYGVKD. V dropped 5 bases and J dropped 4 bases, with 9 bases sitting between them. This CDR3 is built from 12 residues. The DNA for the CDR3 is TGTGCCATCAGTCTCCTCGGGTACGAGCAGTACTTC. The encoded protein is CAISLLGYEQYF.

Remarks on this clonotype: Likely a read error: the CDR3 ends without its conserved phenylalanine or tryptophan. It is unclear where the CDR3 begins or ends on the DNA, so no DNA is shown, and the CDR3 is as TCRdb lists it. CDR3 loop: CASSRDTGHGEACY. This chain uses TRBV6-1 with TRBJ1-1; the listed D gene, TRBD1, was not tested against the DNA. The CDR3 sequence runs 14 residues, both termini included. CDR1 is MNHNS and CDR2 is SASEGT in the germline V gene.

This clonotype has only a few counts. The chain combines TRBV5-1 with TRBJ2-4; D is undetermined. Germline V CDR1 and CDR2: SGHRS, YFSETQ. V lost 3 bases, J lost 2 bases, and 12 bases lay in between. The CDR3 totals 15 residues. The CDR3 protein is CASSSPSGPKNIQYF. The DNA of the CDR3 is TGCGCCAGCAGCTCCCCTTCCGGACCCAAAAACATTCAGTACTTC.

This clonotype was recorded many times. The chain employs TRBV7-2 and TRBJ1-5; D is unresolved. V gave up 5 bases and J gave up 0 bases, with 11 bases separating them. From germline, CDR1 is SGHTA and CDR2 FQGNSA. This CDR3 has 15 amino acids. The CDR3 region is CASSPGRYSNQPQHF. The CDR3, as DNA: TGTGCCAGCAGCCCAGGCAGGTATAGCAATCAGCCCCAGCATTTT.

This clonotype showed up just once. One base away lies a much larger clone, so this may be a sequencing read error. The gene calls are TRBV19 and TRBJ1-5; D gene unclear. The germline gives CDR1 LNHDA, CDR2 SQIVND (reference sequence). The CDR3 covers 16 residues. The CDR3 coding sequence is TGTGTCAGTAGTAGCGGCAGGATTAGTAGCAATCAGCCCCAGCATTTT. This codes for CVSSSGRISSNQPQHF.

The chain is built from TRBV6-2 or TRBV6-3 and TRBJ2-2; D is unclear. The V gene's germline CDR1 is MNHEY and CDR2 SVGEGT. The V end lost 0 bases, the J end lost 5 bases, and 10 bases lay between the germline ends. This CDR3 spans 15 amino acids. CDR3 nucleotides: TGTGCCAGCAGTTACTCGTTAATGGGGACCGGGGAGCTGTTTTTT. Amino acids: CASSYSLMGTGELFF.

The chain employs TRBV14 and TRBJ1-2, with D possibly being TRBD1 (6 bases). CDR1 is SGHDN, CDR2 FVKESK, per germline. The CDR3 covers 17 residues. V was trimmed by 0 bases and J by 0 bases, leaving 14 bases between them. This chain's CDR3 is CASSQDGGLPPNYGYTF. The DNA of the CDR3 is TGTGCCAGCAGCCAAGATGGGGGCCTACCACCTAACTATGGCTACACCTTC.

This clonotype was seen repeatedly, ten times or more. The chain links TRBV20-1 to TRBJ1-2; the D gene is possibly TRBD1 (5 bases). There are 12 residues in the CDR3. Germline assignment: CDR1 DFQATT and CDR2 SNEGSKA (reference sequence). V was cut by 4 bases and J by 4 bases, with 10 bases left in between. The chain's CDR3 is CSATGYSYGYTF. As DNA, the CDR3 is TGCAGTGCTACAGGGTATAGCTATGGCTACACCTTC.

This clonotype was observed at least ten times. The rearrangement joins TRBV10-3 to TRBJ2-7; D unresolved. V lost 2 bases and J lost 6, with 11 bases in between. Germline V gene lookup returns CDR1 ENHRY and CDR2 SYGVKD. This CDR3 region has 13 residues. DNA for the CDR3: TGTGCCATCAGTGAGAGAGGCAAAAGCGAGCAGTACTTC. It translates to CAISERGKSEQYF.

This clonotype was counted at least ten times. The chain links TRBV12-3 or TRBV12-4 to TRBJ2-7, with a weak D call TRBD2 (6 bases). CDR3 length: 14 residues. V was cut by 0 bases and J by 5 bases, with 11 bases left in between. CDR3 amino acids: CASSLARGSHEQYF. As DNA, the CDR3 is TGTGCCAGCAGTTTAGCGCGGGGAAGTCACGAGCAGTACTTC.

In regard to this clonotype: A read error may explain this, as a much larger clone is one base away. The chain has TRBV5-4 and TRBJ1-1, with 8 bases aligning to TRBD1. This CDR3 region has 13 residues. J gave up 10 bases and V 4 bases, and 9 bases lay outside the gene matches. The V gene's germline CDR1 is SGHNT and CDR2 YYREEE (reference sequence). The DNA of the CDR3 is TGTGCCAGCAGCGTAGACAGGGGCTCAGTAGCTTTCTTT. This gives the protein CASSVDRGSVAFF.

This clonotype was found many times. The CDR3 DNA reads as TGTGCCAGCACCAGCGACAGGGACCTTAACTACGAGCAGTACTTC. Amino acid sequence: CASTSDRDLNYEQYF. The rearrangement uses TRBV6-4 and TRBJ2-7, with 7 bases fitting TRBD1. With V trimmed by 7 bases and J by 3 bases, 12 bases remained unmatched. The CDR3 totals 15 residues. Germline values: CDR1 MRHNA, CDR2 SNTAGT.

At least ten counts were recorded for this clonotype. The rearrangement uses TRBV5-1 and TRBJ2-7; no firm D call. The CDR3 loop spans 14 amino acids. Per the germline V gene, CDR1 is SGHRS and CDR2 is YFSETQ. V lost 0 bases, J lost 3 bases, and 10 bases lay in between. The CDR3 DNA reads TGCGCCAGCAGCTTGGCCCTAGACGTCTACGAGCAGTACTTC. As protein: CASSLALDVYEQYF.

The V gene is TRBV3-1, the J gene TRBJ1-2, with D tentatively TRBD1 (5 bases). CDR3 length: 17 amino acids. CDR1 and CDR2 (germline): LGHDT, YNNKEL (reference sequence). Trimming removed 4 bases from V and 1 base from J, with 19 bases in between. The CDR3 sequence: CASSPVWGSKDNYGYTF. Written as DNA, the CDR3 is TGTGCCAGCAGCCCCGTTTGGGGGAGCAAAGATAACTATGGCTACACCTTC.

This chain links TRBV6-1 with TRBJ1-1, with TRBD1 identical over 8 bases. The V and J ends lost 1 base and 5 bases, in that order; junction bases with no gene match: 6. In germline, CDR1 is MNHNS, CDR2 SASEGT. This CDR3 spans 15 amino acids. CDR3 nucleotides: TGTGCCAGCAGTGAAGAACCAGGGGGCAGAACTGAAGCTTTCTTT. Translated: CASSEEPGGRTEAFF.